The 21 T cell receptor beta chains below all came from one sample that was sequenced in a study of T cell responses to AZD1222 COVID-19 vaccine. Here immunoSEQ multiplex PCR was the method, and the copy in TCRdb shows in-frame clones only, minus some. The data contain approximately 140,000 clones, roughly nine tenths of them singletons. Source: peripheral blood, taken on day 0 of AZD1222 vaccination. These receptors were taken from an adult in good health.

V is TRBV7-9 and J is TRBJ2-7; 11 bases are shared with TRBD2. The junction had 10 bases not matched to a gene; V was cut back by 5 bases and J by 7 bases. The germline V gene encodes CDR1 SEHNR and CDR2 FQNEAQ (reference sequence). The CDR3 is 15 amino acids. CDR3 amino acids: CASSLIFGTSGEQYF. The CDR3 nucleotides read TGTGCCAGCAGCCTCATATTCGGGACTAGCGGAGAGCAGTACTTC.

V is TRBV4-2 and J is TRBJ1-1; no definite D call. Germline V gene lookup returns CDR1 LGHNA and CDR2 YNFKEQ. V lost 4 bases to trimming and J lost 4 bases, with 16 bases between them. CDR3 length equals 15 residues. CDR3 amino acids: CASSPGTGVGTEAFF. The CDR3 DNA follows: TGTGCCAGCAGCCCCGGAACTGGGGTGGGCACTGAAGCTTTCTTT.

The gene calls are TRBV27 and TRBJ2-7; D may be TRBD2 (5 bases). This CDR3 has 15 residues. The germline V and J ends were trimmed by 6 bases and 4 bases, with 19 bases remaining between them. Looked up from germline, CDR1 is MNHEY and CDR2 is SMNVEV (reference sequence). The CDR3 loop is CASSPDPPERYEQYF. As DNA, the CDR3 is TGTGCCAGCAGCCCGGACCCCCCGGAGCGGTACGAGCAGTACTTC.

The chain couples TRBV5-4 to TRBJ2-1; 12 bases line up with TRBD2. From germline, CDR1 is SGHNT and CDR2 YYREEE (reference sequence). The ends lost 3 bases at V and 4 bases at J; junction bases unmatched: 2. There are 15 residues in the CDR3. This CDR3 is CASSSSGRGYNEQFF. The DNA of the CDR3 is TGTGCCAGCAGCTCTAGCGGGAGGGGGTACAATGAGCAGTTCTTC.

The chain recombines TRBV4-3 with TRBJ2-7; D is possibly TRBD2 (5 bases). This CDR3 is built from 15 residues. Germline CDR1 LGHNA, CDR2 YSLEER. Trimming took off 4 bases at V and 7 bases at J, with 20 bases between the two ends. CDR3 residues: CASSPALDGKREQYF. The CDR3 DNA reads TGCGCCAGCAGCCCAGCACTAGACGGAAAGCGAGAGCAGTACTTC.

The J gene is TRBJ2-7, the V gene TRBV15; 10 nucleotides agree with TRBD2. Germline CDR1 LNHNV, CDR2 YYDKDF (reference sequence). The CDR3 runs to 21 residues. The trim removed 6 bases at V and 3 bases at J, leaving 26 bases unmatched. The CDR3 coding sequence is TGTGCCACCAGATATCCCTGGGCCCTAGCGGGAGTACCCCACAACAACTACGAGCAGTACTTC. Translated: CATRYPWALAGVPHNNYEQYF.

V and J are TRBV7-6 and TRBJ1-3; no clear D. V was cut by 1 base and J by 2 bases, with 9 bases left in between. Per germline, CDR1 SGHVS and CDR2 FNYEAQ. The CDR3 has 15 residues. The CDR3 nucleotides read TGTGCCAGCAGCTTAGTCGGCTCTGCTGGAAACACCATATATTTT. Its translation: CASSLVGSAGNTIYF.

This clone was seen just once. The gene calls are TRBV5-4 and TRBJ1-4; D might be TRBD1 (6 bases). V was clipped by 4 bases and J by 7 bases, with 17 bases between them. Germline CDR1 is SGHNT and CDR2 is YYREEE (reference sequence). CDR3 length equals 15 residues. CDR3: CASSPSQGKGEKLFF. DNA of the CDR3: TGTGCCAGCAGCCCGTCGCAGGGGAAGGGTGAAAAACTGTTTTTT.

The chain carries TRBV5-1 and TRBJ1-1; D unresolved. V was shortened by 6 bases and J by 1 base, with 4 bases between the two germline ends. The CDR3 totals 11 residues. Looked up from germline, CDR1 is SGHRS and CDR2 is YFSETQ. CDR3 amino acids: CASIGNTEAFF. As DNA, the CDR3 is TGCGCCAGCATCGGGAACACTGAAGCTTTCTTT.

This clone has a single count. This chain uses TRBV10-3 with TRBJ1-6; TRBD1 matches 8 bases. This CDR3 comprises 16 residues. The junction had 4 bases not matched to a gene; V was cut back by 6 bases and J by 0 bases. CDR1 and CDR2 from the germline V gene are ENHRY and SYGVKD. The CDR3 spells CAIRRQGSSYNSPLHF. DNA of the CDR3: TGTGCCATCAGAAGACAGGGGAGCTCCTATAATTCACCCCTCCACTTT.

The chain has TRBV5-1 and TRBJ1-2; D is perhaps TRBD1 (6 bases). CDR1 and CDR2 (germline): SGHRS, YFSETQ. The length of the CDR3 is 15 residues. Trimming took off 4 bases at V and 6 bases at J, with 19 bases between the two ends. The chain's CDR3 is CASSAEGGVLDGYTF. The CDR3 DNA sequence: TGCGCCAGCAGCGCCGAAGGGGGAGTCTTGGATGGCTACACCTTC.

V and J are TRBV3-1 (or the pseudogene TRBV3-2) and TRBJ2-7; maybe TRBD1 (5 bases). Germline CDR1 and CDR2: LGHDT and YNNKEL (reference sequence). The V end lost 0 bases, the J end lost 6 bases, and 15 bases lay between the germline ends. This CDR3 is built from 15 residues. The chain's CDR3 is CASSQDSRREGEQYF. The CDR3 nucleotides are TGTGCCAGCAGCCAAGATTCGCGCAGGGAAGGCGAGCAGTACTTC.

J is TRBJ2-5 and V is TRBV6-5; TRBD1 agrees at 8 bases. The CDR3 has 14 amino acids. V dropped 5 bases and J dropped 7; count of bases not matched to a gene: 9. Germline V CDR1 and CDR2: MNHEY, SVGAGI. CDR3 in amino acids: CASSRDRSSGTQYF. As DNA, the CDR3 is TGTGCCAGCAGTCGGGACAGGTCTTCGGGGACCCAGTACTTC.

As for this clone: The same CDR3 is also encoded by other DNA sequences in this sample. V gene TRBV3-1 (or the pseudogene TRBV3-2) combines with J gene TRBJ2-3; no clear D. The CDR3 sequence is 12 residues long. Germline values: CDR1 LGHDT, CDR2 YNNKEL (reference sequence). Deletions cut 1 base from V and 5 bases from J, with 4 bases between. The CDR3 nucleotides are TGTGCCAGCAGCCAAGTCCGAGATACGCAGTATTTT. The encoded protein is CASSQVRDTQYF.

The V and J genes are TRBV28 and TRBJ1-4; D might be TRBD1 (5 bases). CDR3 length equals 14 residues. V lost 3 bases and J lost 4, with 9 bases in between. The V gene's germline CDR1 is MDHEN and CDR2 SYDVKM. The CDR3 sequence: CASSLGGFNEKLFF. In nucleotides, the CDR3 is TGTGCCAGCAGTTTGGGGGGATTTAATGAAAAACTGTTTTTT.

This clone has just one count. For the CDR3, the DNA is TGCGCCAGCAGCTTGGACTCCGATCGGGCCTACGAGCAGTACTTC. It codes for CASSLDSDRAYEQYF. The chain carries TRBV5-1 and TRBJ2-7; D unresolved. V lost 0 bases and J 2 bases, leaving 12 bases between the germline ends. CDR1 and CDR2 (germline): SGHRS, YFSETQ. This CDR3 has 15 residues.

This clone is medium-sized by share. V usage is TRBV19 and J usage is TRBJ1-5; D is ambiguous. Trimming stripped 7 bases from V and 0 bases from J, with 13 bases between. Germline V CDR1 and CDR2: LNHDA, SQIVND (reference sequence). The CDR3 runs 15 residues. This chain's CDR3 is CASNPGIDSNQPQHF. The CDR3 region has the DNA TGTGCCAGTAACCCGGGGATTGATAGCAATCAGCCCCAGCATTTT.

This clone was counted ten times or more. The CDR3 DNA is TGTGCCAGCAGCCAAGCGGACAGGGGTGGGGAGCAGTACTTC. Translating it yields CASSQADRGGEQYF. The chain combines TRBV3-1 (or the pseudogene TRBV3-2) with TRBJ2-7; 9 nucleotides agree with TRBD1. V shed 1 base, J shed 7 bases, and the junction held 5 bases outside the gene matches. The germline gives CDR1 LGHDT, CDR2 YNNKEL (reference sequence). The CDR3 totals 14 residues.

The chain joins TRBV4-1 to TRBJ2-1, with 7 bases fitting TRBD2. The CDR3 covers 17 residues. The ends lost 2 bases at V and 3 bases at J; junction bases unmatched: 10. The germline gives CDR1 MGHRA, CDR2 YSYEKL. In DNA, the CDR3 is TGCGCCAGCAGCCAAAGAACGGGAGGATTTATCTACAATGAGCAGTTCTTC. This translates into CASSQRTGGFIYNEQFF.

The V gene is TRBV27, the J gene TRBJ1-5; 8 bases match TRBD1. The trim removed 7 bases at V and 4 bases at J, leaving 9 bases unmatched. CDR3 length: 15 residues. The V gene's germline CDR1 is MNHEY and CDR2 SMNVEV (reference sequence). The CDR3 sequence: CASNTGGLGNQPQHF. The CDR3 DNA reads as TGTGCCAGCAATACAGGGGGTCTCGGAAATCAGCCCCAGCATTTT.

The V call is TRBV7-9, the J call TRBJ2-1; no reliable D call. The CDR3 has 13 residues. V lost 6 bases and J 0 bases, leaving 6 bases between the germline ends. Looked up from germline, CDR1 is SEHNR and CDR2 is FQNEAQ (reference sequence). The CDR3 nucleotides are TGTGCCAGCAGAGTTGACTCCTACAATGAGCAGTTCTTC. Translation gives CASRVDSYNEQFF.